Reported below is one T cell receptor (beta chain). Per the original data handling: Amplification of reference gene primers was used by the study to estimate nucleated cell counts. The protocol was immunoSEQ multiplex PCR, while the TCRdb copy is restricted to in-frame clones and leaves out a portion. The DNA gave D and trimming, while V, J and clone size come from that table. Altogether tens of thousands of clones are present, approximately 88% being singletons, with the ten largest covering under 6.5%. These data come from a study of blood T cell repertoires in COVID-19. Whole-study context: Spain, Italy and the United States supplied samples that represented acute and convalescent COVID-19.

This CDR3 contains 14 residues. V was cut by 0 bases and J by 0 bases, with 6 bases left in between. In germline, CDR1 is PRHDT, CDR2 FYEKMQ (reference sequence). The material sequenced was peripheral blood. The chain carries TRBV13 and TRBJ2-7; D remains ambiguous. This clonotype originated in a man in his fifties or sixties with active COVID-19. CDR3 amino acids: CASSLGSSSYEQYF. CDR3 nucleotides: TGTGCCAGCAGCTTAGGGAGTAGCTCCTACGAGCAGTACTTC.